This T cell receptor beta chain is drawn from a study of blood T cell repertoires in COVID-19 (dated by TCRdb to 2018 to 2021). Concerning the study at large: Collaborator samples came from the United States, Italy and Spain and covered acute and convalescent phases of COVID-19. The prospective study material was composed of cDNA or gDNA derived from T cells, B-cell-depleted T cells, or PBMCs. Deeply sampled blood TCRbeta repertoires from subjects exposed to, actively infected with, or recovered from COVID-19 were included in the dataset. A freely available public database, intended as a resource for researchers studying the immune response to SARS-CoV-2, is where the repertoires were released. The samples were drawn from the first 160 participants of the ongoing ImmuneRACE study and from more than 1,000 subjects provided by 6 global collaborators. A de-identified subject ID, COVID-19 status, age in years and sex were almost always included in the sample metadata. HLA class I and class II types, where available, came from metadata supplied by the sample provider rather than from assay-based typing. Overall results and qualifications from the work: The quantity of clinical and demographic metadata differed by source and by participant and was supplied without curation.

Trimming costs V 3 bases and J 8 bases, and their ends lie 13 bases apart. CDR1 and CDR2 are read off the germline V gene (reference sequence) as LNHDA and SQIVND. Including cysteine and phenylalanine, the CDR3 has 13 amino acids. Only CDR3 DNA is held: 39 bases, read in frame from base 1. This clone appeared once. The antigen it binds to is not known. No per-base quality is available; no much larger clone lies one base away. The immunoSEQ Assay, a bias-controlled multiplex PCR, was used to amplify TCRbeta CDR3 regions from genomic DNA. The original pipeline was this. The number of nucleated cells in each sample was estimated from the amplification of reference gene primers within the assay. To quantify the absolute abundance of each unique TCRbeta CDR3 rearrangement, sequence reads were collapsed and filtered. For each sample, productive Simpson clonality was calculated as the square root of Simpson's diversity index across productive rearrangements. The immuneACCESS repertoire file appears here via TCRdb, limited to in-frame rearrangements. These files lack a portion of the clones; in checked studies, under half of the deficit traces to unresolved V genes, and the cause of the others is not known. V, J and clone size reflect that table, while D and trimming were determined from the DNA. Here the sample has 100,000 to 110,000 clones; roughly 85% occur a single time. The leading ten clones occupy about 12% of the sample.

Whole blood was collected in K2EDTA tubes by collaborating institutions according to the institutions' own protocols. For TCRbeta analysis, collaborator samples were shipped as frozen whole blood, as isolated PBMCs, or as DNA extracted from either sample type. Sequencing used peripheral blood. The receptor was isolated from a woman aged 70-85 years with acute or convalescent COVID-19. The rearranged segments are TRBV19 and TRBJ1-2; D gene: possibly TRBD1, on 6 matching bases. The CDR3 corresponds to CASSIGGGRGYTF. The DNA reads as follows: TGTGCCAGTAGTATTGGGGGGGGCCGAGGCTACACCTTC. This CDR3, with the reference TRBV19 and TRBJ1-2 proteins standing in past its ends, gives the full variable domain DGGITQSPKYLFRKEGQNVTLSCEQNLNHDAMYWYRQDPGQGLRLIYYSQIVNDFQKGDIAEGYSVSREKKESFPLTVTSAQKNPTAFYLCASSIGGGRGYTFGSGTRLTVV.